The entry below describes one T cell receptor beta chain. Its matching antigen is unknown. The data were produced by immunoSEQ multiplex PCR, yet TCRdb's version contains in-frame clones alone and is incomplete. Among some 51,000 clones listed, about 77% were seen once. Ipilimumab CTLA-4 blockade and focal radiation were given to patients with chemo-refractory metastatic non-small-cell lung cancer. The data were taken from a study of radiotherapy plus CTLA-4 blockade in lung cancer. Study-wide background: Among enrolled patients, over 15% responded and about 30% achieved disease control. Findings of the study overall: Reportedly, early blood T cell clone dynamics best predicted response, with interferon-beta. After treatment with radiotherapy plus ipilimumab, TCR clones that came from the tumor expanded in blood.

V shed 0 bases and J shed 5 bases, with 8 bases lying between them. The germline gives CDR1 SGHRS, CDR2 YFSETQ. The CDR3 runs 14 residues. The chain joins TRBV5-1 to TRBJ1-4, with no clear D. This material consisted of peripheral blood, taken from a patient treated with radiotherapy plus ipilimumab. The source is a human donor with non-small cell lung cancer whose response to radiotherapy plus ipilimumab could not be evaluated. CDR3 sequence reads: CASSLVSGNEKLFF. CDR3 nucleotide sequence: TGCGCCAGCAGCTTGGTATCGGGGAATGAAAAACTGTTTTTT.